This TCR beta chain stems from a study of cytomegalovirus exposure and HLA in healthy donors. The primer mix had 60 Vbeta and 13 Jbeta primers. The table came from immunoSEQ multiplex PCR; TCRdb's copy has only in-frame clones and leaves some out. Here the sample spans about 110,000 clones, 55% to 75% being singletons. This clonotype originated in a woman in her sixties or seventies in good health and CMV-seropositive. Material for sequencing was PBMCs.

CDR3 in DNA: TGTGCCTGGAGTGTGGGCAACTCCTACGAGCAGTACTTC. Protein sequence: CAWSVGNSYEQYF. This rearrangement joins TRBV30 to TRBJ2-7; D is undetermined. The CDR3 totals 13 residues. V was trimmed by 0 bases and J by 0 bases, leaving 6 bases between them. Germline CDR1 GTSNPN, CDR2 SVGIG (reference sequence).